This T cell receptor beta chain derives from a study of cytomegalovirus exposure and HLA in healthy donors. The PCR employed 60 Vbeta primers together with 13 Jbeta primers. Sequencing used immunoSEQ multiplex PCR; TCRdb keeps in-frame clones, though not all of them. The sample has some 89,000 clones, roughly 79% seen once; the top ten hold 1.9%. The germline gives CDR1 GTSNPN, CDR2 SVGIG (reference sequence). This CDR3 region has 15 residues. V was trimmed by 8 bases and J by 3 bases, leaving 22 bases between them. The sequenced sample was PBMCs. The TCR comes from a woman in her 30s in good health and CMV-seronegative. The chain has TRBV30 and TRBJ2-5; tentatively, D is TRBD2 (5 bases). The CDR3 nucleotides are TGTGCCCTGTTCTGGCCATCTGAGGGCAAAGAGACCCAGTACTTC. This encodes CALFWPSEGKETQYF.